The 23 T cell receptor beta chains in this list originate from one sample, sequenced in a study of CD8 T cells in ankylosing spondylitis. MiXCR, run by TCRdb on the 5' RACE reads, gives a single entry per CDR3 protein. This table has some 130,000 distinct CDR3 sequences, 7.3% appearing once. The sequenced material came from blood, either unsorted or a sorted T cell fraction (not recorded which). Receptors originate from a female donor with ankylosing spondylitis or in good health (not recorded which).

Ten or more counts support this clonotype. The chain couples TRBV5-5 to TRBJ2-3, with D possibly matching TRBD2 (5 bases). V was clipped by 2 bases and J by 4 bases, with 11 bases between them. The CDR3 is 14 amino acids. CDR1 and CDR2 from the germline V gene are SGHKS and YYEKEE (reference sequence). The CDR3 sequence: CASSFPGMADTQYF. The CDR3 DNA reads as TGTGCCAGCAGCTTCCCGGGGATGGCAGATACGCAGTATTTT. Drawing the rest from reference TRBV5-5 and TRBJ2-3, the complete variable domain is DAGVTQSPTHLIKTRGQQVTLRCSPISGHKSVSWYQQVLGQGPQFIFQYYEKEERGRGNFPDRFSARQFPNYSSELNVNALLLGDSALYLCASSFPGMADTQYFGPGTRLTVL.

This clonotype has at least ten counts. The chain joins TRBV5-1 to TRBJ2-5, with TRBD2 matching 7 bases. The V and J ends lost 4 bases and 1 base, in that order; junction bases with no gene match: 10. The CDR3 contains 16 residues. Germline assignment: CDR1 SGHRS and CDR2 YFSETQ. The CDR3: CASSLSGLSLQETQYF. CDR3 in DNA: TGCGCCAGCAGCCTATCGGGACTAAGCCTCCAAGAGACCCAGTACTTC.

Ten or more counts support this clonotype. The chain couples TRBV29-1 to TRBJ1-1; D unclear. Looked up from germline, CDR1 is SQVTM and CDR2 is ANQGSEA. The CDR3 totals 14 residues. V was trimmed by 6 bases and J by 0 bases, leaving 14 bases between them. The CDR3 DNA sequence: TGCAGCGTGAAACACAGCGTCCTGAACACTGAAGCTTTCTTT. Its translation: CSVKHSVLNTEAFF.

This clonotype was seen repeatedly, ten times or more. The V call is TRBV5-1, the J call TRBJ1-5; D is ambiguous. V lost 5 bases and J lost 0, with 12 bases in between. The CDR3 runs 15 residues. CDR1 and CDR2 from the germline V gene are SGHRS and YFSETQ. CDR3 sequence reads: CASSVDGYSNQPQHF. DNA for the CDR3: TGCGCCAGCAGTGTGGACGGATATAGCAATCAGCCCCAGCATTTT.

The chain employs TRBV7-2 and TRBJ2-5, with D perhaps being TRBD1 or TRBD2 (5 bases each). V lost 4 bases and J lost 4, with 19 bases in between. The CDR3 has 16 amino acids. Germline V gene sequence: CDR1 SGHTA, CDR2 FQGNSA. The DNA for the CDR3 is TGTGCCAGCAGCTCATTGCCCCGAGGGGTAGGAGAGACCCAGTACTTC. Translated: CASSSLPRGVGETQYF. Full variable domain (outside the CDR3, taken from reference TRBV7-2 and TRBJ2-5): GAGVSQSPSNKVTEKGKDVELRCDPISGHTALYWYRQSLGQGLEFLIYFQGNSAPDKSGLPSDRFSAERTGGSVSTLTIQRTQQEDSAVYLCASSSLPRGVGETQYFGPGTRLLVL.

This clonotype was detected a few times. V usage is TRBV7-2 and J usage is TRBJ1-5; 7 bases line up with TRBD1. V trimming: 1 base; J trimming: 6 bases; junction bases outside the gene matches: 6. From germline, CDR1 is SGHTA and CDR2 FQGNSA. This CDR3 spans 15 amino acids. CDR3: CASSLEKGASQPQHF. The DNA of the CDR3 is TGTGCCAGCAGCTTAGAGAAGGGGGCTTCTCAGCCCCAGCATTTT.

This sequence joins TRBV4-3 and TRBJ2-1, with D unresolved. V shed 4 bases and J shed 7 bases, with 20 bases lying between them. Germline lookup yields CDR1 LGHNA and CDR2 YSLEER. This CDR3 region has 16 residues. The CDR3 DNA sequence: TGCGCCAGCAGCCGAGAACTATCCGTGGTGTTAAATGAGCAGTTCTTC. Protein: CASSRELSVVLNEQFF.

This clonotype was seen many times. The J gene is TRBJ1-5, the V gene TRBV5-1, with 9 bases fitting TRBD1. CDR1 and CDR2 from the germline V gene are SGHRS and YFSETQ. Losses at the gene ends were 0 bases for V and 0 bases for J; bases not matched to a gene: 10. The CDR3 loop spans 19 amino acids. The CDR3: CASSLVLGTGNDSNQPQHF. The DNA of the CDR3 is TGCGCCAGCAGCTTGGTATTGGGGACAGGGAACGATAGCAATCAGCCCCAGCATTTT.

This clonotype was seen at least ten times. The chain has TRBV20-1 and TRBJ2-3; tentative D call: TRBD2 (5 bases). This CDR3 region has 10 residues. Germline V CDR1 and CDR2: DFQATT, SNEGSKA (reference sequence). The CDR3 nucleotides read TGCAGCACACTACGGGATGCGCAGTATTTT. It translates to CSTLRDAQYF.

This clonotype was detected many times. The chain employs TRBV12-3 or TRBV12-4 and TRBJ1-1; D is ambiguous. Trimming stripped 1 base from V and 3 bases from J, with 9 bases between. This CDR3 contains 14 residues. DNA of the CDR3: TGTGCCAGCAGTTTAGGGGGAAGGTACACTGAAGCTTTCTTT. Translated: CASSLGGRYTEAFF.

This clonotype has at least ten counts. This chain joins TRBV5-1 and TRBJ2-7, with 9 positions matching TRBD1. CDR3 length equals 15 residues. CDR1 is SGHRS and CDR2 is YFSETQ in the germline V gene. With V trimmed by 4 bases and J by 3 bases, 8 bases remained unmatched. CDR3 protein: CASSPGQGRNYEQYF. The CDR3 coding sequence is TGCGCCAGCAGCCCGGGACAGGGAAGAAACTACGAGCAGTACTTC.

This clonotype was detected many times. The rearrangement links TRBV12-3 or TRBV12-4 to TRBJ2-1, with 7 bases identical to TRBD1. Trimming took 7 bases from V and 7 from J; bases not matched to a gene: 7. There are 13 residues in the CDR3. The CDR3 is CASTLTGWNEQFF. In nucleotides, the CDR3 is TGTGCCAGCACCTTGACAGGGTGGAATGAGCAGTTCTTC.

V and J are TRBV5-1 and TRBJ2-1, with D perhaps TRBD1 or TRBD2 (5 bases each). V was pared by 4 bases and J by 8 bases, with 13 bases between. This CDR3 comprises 13 residues. Germline CDR1 SGHRS, CDR2 YFSETQ. The CDR3 sequence is CASSPQVGDEQFF. In DNA form, the CDR3 reads TGCGCCAGCAGCCCACAGGTGGGGGATGAGCAGTTCTTC.

This clonotype has at least ten counts. The chain combines TRBV4-1 with TRBJ2-1; D may be TRBD1 (6 bases). CDR3 size: 17 residues. The germline gives CDR1 MGHRA, CDR2 YSYEKL. V lost 3 bases and J lost 0, with 15 bases in between. The CDR3 loop is CASSHGSTGHSYNEQFF. The CDR3 coding sequence is TGCGCCAGCAGCCATGGTTCGACAGGACACTCCTACAATGAGCAGTTCTTC.

This clonotype was detected many times. V usage is TRBV3-1 and J usage is TRBJ2-7, with 7 bases that match TRBD1. The CDR3 sequence is 14 residues long. Germline trimming cut 2 bases from V and 4 bases from J; bases unmatched to any gene: 5. Germline CDR1 reads LGHDT; CDR2 reads YNNKEL (reference sequence). CDR3 sequence (DNA): TGTGCCAGCAGCCAATCGGAGACAGGGTACGAGCAGTACTTC. This encodes CASSQSETGYEQYF.

This clonotype was recorded a few times. The chain joins TRBV28 to TRBJ2-4; the D is unclear. This CDR3 is built from 13 residues. CDR1 and CDR2 (germline): MDHEN, SYDVKM. V was shortened by 5 bases and J by 6 bases, with 11 bases between the two germline ends. The CDR3 loop reads CASSRASRNIQYF. Here the CDR3 DNA reads TGTGCCAGCAGTCGAGCCTCGAGAAACATTCAGTACTTC. The whole variable domain, filled in from reference TRBV28 and TRBJ2-4, reads DVKVTQSSRYLVKRTGEKVFLECVQDMDHENMFWYRQDPGLGLRLIYFSYDVKMKEKGDIPEGYSVSREKKERFSLILESASTNQTSMYLCASSRASRNIQYFGAGTRLSVL.

This clonotype was seen ten or more times. The chain uses TRBV3-1 and TRBJ1-3, with unresolved D. This CDR3 is 15 amino acids long. CDR1 is LGHDT, CDR2 YNNKEL, per germline (reference sequence). The V end lost 2 bases, the J end lost 0 bases, and 8 bases lay between the germline ends. DNA of the CDR3: TGTGCCAGCAGCCAACCGGGCTTCTCTGGAAACACCATATATTTT. It encodes CASSQPGFSGNTIYF.

Only a few counts were recorded for this clonotype. The genes are TRBV7-3 and TRBJ1-2; weak D call: TRBD1 (6 bases). Germline assignment: CDR1 SGHTA and CDR2 FQGTGA. Trimming removed 5 bases from V and 8 bases from J, with 15 bases in between. The CDR3 contains 13 residues. The CDR3 sequence is CASSPTGTGGYTF. In nucleotides, the CDR3 is TGTGCCAGCAGCCCGACAGGAACCGGCGGCTACACCTTC.

The chain links TRBV6-1 to TRBJ2-6, with D perhaps matching TRBD1 (6 bases). The V gene's germline CDR1 is MNHNS and CDR2 SASEGT. The CDR3 has 18 residues. The ends were cut back, 7 bases at V and 0 bases at J, with 19 bases in the middle. The CDR3 nucleotides are TGTGCCAGCACCCGCGAAGGGACAAGATTCTCTGGGGCCAACGTCCTGACTTTC. Protein sequence: CASTREGTRFSGANVLTF.

This clonotype appeared many times. The J gene is TRBJ1-1, the V gene TRBV7-6; TRBD1 might be the D (5 bases). CDR3 size: 13 residues. The V end was cut by 4 bases, the J end by 4 bases, with 10 bases between. Per the germline V gene, CDR1 is SGHVS and CDR2 is FNYEAQ. Here the CDR3 DNA reads TGTGCCAGCAGCTCACGACAGAGCACTGAAGCTTTCTTT. Its protein is CASSSRQSTEAFF. The whole variable domain, filled in from reference TRBV7-6 and TRBJ1-1, reads GAGVSQSPRYKVTKRGQDVALRCDPISGHVSLYWYRQALGQGPEFLTYFNYEAQQDKSGLPNDRFSAERPEGSISTLTIQRTEQRDSAMYRCASSSRQSTEAFFGQGTRLTVV.

DNA of the CDR3: TGTGCCAGCTCACCTGGACTAGTTAGCACAGATACGCAGTATTTT. Translation gives CASSPGLVSTDTQYF. The chain uses TRBV18 and TRBJ2-3, with 7 bases that match TRBD2. CDR3 length equals 15 residues. J lost 0 bases, V lost 3 bases, and 3 bases had no gene match. Germline-derived CDR1 and CDR2 are KGHSH and LQKENI.

The sample holds many counts of this clonotype. This chain uses TRBV2 with TRBJ1-1, with D possibly matching TRBD1 (5 bases). Trimming removed 10 bases from V and 1 base from J, with 7 bases in between. The germline gives CDR1 SNHLY, CDR2 FYNNEI. The length of the CDR3 is 11 residues. This CDR3 is CATDKNTEAFF. CDR3 coding DNA: TGTGCCACGGACAAGAACACTGAAGCTTTCTTT.

J is TRBJ2-5 and V is TRBV12-3 or TRBV12-4; D is perhaps TRBD1 (5 bases). Trimming took 8 bases from V and 3 from J, leaving 16 bases between them. CDR3 length equals 14 residues. The DNA for the CDR3 is TGTGCCAGCGCCTGGGGCACGGACGAAGAGACCCAGTACTTC. It encodes CASAWGTDEETQYF.